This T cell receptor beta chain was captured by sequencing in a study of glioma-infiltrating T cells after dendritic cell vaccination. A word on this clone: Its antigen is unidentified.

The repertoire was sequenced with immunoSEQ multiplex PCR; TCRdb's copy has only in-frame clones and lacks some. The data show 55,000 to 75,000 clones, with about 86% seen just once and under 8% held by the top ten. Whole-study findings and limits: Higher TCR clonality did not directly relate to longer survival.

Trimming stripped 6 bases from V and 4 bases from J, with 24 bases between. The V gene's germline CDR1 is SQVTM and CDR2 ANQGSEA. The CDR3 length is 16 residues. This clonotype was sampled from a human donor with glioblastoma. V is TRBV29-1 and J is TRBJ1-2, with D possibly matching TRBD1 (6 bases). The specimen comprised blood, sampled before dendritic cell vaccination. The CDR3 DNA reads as TGCAGCGTCGTCTTTTATGACAGGCCGGGATTCTATGGCTACACCTTC. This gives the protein CSVVFYDRPGFYGYTF. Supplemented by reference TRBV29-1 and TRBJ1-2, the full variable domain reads SAVISQKPSRDICQRGTSLTIQCQVDSQVTMMFWYRQQPGQSLTLIATANQGSEATYESGFVIDKFPISRPNLTFSTLTVSNMSPEDSSIYLCSVVFYDRPGFYGYTFGSGTRLTVV.